The source of this T cell receptor beta chain is a study of blood T cells in healthy people across ages. General observations from the study: Researchers report that TCR beta diversity correlated strongly with naive T cell percentage.

About this clonotype: No antigen is known for it.

With a J-beta primer mix and a sample-barcoded 5' primer, a second PCR ran roughly 6 to 12 cycles. Each cDNA molecule was tagged by a template-switch adaptor that had 12 random nucleotides. TCRdb analysed the 5' RACE reads with MiXCR anew, one entry per CDR3 protein. The table records about 940,000 distinct CDR3 sequences, about 44% of them present only once. Sequencing was done on a sample of blood. The sequence came from a man between 25 and 39 years old in good health.

CDR3 in DNA: TGTGCCAGCAGCTCCCTGAGGGAGCAAGAGACCCAGTACTTC. Translation gives CASSSLREQETQYF. The J gene is TRBJ2-5, the V gene TRBV7-9; tentative D call: TRBD2 (5 bases). Germline CDR1 SEHNR, CDR2 FQNEAQ (reference sequence). The CDR3 sequence is 14 residues long. Between the trimmed V and J ends, which lost 4 bases and 2 bases, there was a span of 11 bases.